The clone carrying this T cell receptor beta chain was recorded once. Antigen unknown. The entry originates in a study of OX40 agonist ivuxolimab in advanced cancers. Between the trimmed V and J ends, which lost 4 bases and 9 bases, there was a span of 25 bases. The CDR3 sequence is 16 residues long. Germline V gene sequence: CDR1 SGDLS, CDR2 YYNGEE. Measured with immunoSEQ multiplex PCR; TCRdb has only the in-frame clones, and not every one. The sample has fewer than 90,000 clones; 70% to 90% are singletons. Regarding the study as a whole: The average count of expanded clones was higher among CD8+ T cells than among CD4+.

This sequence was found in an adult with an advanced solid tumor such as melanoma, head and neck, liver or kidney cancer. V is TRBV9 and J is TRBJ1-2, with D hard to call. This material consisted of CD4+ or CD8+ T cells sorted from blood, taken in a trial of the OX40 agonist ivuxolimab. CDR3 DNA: TGTGCCAGCAGCCTTACTAACGACATCTACCGGAGTCGCTACACCTTC. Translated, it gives CASSLTNDIYRSRYTF.